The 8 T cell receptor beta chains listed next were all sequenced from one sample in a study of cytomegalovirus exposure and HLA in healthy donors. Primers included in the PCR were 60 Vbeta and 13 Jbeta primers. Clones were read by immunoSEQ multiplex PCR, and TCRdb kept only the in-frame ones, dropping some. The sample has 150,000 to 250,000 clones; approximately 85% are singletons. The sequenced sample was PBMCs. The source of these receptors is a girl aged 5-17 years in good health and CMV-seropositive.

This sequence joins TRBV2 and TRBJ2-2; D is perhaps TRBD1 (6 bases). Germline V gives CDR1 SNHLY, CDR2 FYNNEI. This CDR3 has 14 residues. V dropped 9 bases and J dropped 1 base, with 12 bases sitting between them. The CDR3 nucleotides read TGTGCCAGTCGAGAAGGGGGGAACACCGGGGAGCTGTTTTTT. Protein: CASREGGNTGELFF.

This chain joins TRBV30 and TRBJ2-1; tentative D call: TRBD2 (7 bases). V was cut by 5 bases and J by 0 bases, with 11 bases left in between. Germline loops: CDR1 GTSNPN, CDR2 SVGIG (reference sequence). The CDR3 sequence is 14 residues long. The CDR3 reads CAWGGGSSYNEQFF. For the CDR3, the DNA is TGTGCCTGGGGGGGCGGGAGCTCCTACAATGAGCAGTTCTTC. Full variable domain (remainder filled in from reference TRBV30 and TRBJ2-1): SQTIHQWPATLVQPVGSPLSLECTVEGTSNPNLYWYRQAAGRGLQLLFYSVGIGQISSEVPQNLSASRPQDRQFILSSKKLLLSDSGFYLCAWGGGSSYNEQFFGPGTRLTVL.

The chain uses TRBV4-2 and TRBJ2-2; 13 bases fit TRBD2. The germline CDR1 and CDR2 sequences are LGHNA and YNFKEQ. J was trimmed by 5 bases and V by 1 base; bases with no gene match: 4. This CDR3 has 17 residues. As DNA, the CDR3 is TGTGCCAGCAGCCAAGGACTAGCGGGGGGTGGAACCGGGGAGCTGTTTTTT. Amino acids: CASSQGLAGGGTGELFF.

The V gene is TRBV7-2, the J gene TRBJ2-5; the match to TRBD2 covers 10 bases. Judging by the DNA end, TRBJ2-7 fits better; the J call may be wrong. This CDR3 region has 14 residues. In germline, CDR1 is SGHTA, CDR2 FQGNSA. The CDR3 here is CASSTLAGPYEQYF. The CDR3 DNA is TGTGCCAGCAGTACACTAGCGGGGCCCTACGAGCAGTACTTC.

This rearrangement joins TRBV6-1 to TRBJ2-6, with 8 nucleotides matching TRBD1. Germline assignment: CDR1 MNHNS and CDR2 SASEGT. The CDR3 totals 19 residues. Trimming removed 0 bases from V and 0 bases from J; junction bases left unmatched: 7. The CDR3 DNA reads TGTGCCAGCAGTGAAGCTTGGGGACAGGCATTCTCTGGGGCCAACGTCCTGACTTTC. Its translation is CASSEAWGQAFSGANVLTF.

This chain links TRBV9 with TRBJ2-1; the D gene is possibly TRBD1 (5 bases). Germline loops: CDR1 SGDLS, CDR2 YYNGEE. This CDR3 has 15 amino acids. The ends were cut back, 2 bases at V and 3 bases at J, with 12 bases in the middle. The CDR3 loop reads CASSVDSTVYNEQFF. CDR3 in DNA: TGTGCCAGCAGCGTCGACAGCACGGTCTACAATGAGCAGTTCTTC.

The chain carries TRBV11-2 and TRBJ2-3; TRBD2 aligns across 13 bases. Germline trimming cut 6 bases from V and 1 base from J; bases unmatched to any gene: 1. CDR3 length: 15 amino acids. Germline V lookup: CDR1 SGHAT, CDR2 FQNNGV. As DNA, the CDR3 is TGTGCCAGCAGACTAGCGGGGGGGGGCACAGATACGCAGTATTTT. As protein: CASRLAGGGTDTQYF.

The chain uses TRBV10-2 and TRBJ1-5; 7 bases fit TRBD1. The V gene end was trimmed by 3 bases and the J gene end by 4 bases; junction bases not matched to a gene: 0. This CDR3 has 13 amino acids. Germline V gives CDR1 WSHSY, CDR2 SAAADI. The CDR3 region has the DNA TGCGCCAGCAGTGAACAGGGGAATCAGCCCCAGCATTTT. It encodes CASSEQGNQPQHF.